This TCR beta chain was sequenced in a study of memory CD4+ T cells and cytomegalovirus serostatus. In the study overall: Healthy Belgian adult donors included nine or ten CMV-positive and some 25 CMV-negative people.

TCRdb keeps only in-frame clones here, not all; method: immunoSEQ multiplex PCR. The data hold roughly 50,000 clones, with roughly 78% observed a single time. The sort gate was single viable CD3+CD4+CD8-CD45RO+ cells for memory CD4+ T cells. Germline V gives CDR1 LNHDA, CDR2 SQIVND (reference sequence). Losses at the gene ends were 7 bases for V and 5 bases for J; bases not matched to a gene: 7. This CDR3 has 14 amino acids. The J gene is TRBJ1-5, the V gene TRBV19; TRBD1 aligns across 8 bases. Sequenced sample: memory CD4+ T cells from blood. The clonotype comes from an adult in good health and CMV-seronegative. CDR3 sequence (DNA): TGTGCCAGTACCCGGACAGGGATAGATCAGCCCCAGCATTTT. It is translated as CASTRTGIDQPQHF.